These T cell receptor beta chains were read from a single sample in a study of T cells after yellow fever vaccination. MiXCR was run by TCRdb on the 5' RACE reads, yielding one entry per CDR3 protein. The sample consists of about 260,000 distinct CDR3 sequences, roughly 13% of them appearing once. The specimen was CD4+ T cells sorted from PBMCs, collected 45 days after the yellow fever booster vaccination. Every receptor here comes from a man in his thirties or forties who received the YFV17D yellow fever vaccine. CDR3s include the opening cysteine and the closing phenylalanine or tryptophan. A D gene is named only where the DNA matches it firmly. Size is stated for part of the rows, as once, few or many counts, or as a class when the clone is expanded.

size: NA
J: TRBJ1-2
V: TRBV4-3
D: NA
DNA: TGCGCCAGCAGCCAAGAGGAGGGGAACTATGGCTACACCTTC
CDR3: CASSQEEGNYGYTF

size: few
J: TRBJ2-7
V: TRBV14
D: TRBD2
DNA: TGTGCCAGCAGCCAACTACAAGCGGGAGCCTACGAGCAGTACTTC
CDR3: CASSQLQAGAYEQYF

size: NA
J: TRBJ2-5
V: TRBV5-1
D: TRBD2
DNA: TGCGCCAGCAGCTACCGAAAAACTAGCGGGAGGGGAGAGACCCAGTACTTC
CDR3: CASSYRKTSGRGETQYF

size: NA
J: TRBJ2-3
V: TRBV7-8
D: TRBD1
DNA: TGTGCCAGCAGCCCAAGGACAGGTCCCACAGATACGCAGTATTTT
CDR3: CASSPRTGPTDTQYF

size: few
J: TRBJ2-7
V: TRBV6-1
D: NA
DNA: TGTGCCAGCAGTAGCCCTAGGGAGGCGACCTACGAGCAGTACTTC
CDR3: CASSSPREATYEQYF

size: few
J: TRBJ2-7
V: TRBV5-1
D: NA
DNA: TGCGCCAGCAGCTTGGCCCTGAAGGTGAGGGAGCAGTACTTC
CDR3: CASSLALKVREQYF

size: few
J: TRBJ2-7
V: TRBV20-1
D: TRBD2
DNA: TGCAGTGCTTCTCCGTCTAGCGGGAGCTCCTACGAGCAGTACTTC
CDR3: CSASPSSGSSYEQYF

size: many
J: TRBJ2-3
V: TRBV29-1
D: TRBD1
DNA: TGCAGCGCCACCCCGCCCTGGGACAGGGCCTACACAGATACGCAGTATTTT
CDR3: CSATPPWDRAYTDTQYF

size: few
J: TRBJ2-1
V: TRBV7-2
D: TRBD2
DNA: TGTGCCAGCAGCTTAGCGATCCTAGCGGTTAGCTCCTACAATGAGCAGTTCTTC
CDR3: CASSLAILAVSSYNEQFF

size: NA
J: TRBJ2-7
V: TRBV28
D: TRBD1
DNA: TGTGCCAGCACTTCGGTCGGGACAGGGGTTTCCTACGAGCAGTACTTC
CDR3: CASTSVGTGVSYEQYF

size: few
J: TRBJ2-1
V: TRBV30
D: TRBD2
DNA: TGTGCCTGGAGTGTACTGACTAGCGGGAGTGCGAATGAGCAGTTCTTC
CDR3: CAWSVLTSGSANEQFF

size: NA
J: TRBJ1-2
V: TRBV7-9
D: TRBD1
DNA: TGTGCCAGCAGCGGCCGGGACAGGGGCTGGTATGGCTACACCTTC
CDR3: CASSGRDRGWYGYTF

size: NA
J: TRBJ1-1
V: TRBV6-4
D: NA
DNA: TGTGCCAGCAGTGACGGGGGCCCTGAAGCTTTCTTT
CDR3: CASSDGGPEAFF

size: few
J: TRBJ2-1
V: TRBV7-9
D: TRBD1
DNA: TGTGCCAGCATTCCACGGGCAGGGGGCGAGTACAATGAGCAGTTCTTC
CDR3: CASIPRAGGEYNEQFF

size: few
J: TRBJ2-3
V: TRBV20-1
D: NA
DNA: TGCAGTGCTAGAGTTCAGGGGTGGGTGAATACGCAGTATTTT
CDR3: CSARVQGWVNTQYF

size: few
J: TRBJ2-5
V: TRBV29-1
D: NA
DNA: TGCAGCGTTGAAGATGAGGCGGCAGGGCGAGAGACCCAGTACTTC
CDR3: CSVEDEAAGRETQYF

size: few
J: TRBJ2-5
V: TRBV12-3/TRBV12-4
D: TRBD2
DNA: TGTGCCAGCAGTTTAGGCCTACTAGCGGGAGTAGAGACCCAGTACTTC
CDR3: CASSLGLLAGVETQYF

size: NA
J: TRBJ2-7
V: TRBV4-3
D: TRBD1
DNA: TGCGCCAGCAGCCGTGGGACAGGGAGCTCCTACGAGCAGTACTTC
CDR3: CASSRGTGSSYEQYF

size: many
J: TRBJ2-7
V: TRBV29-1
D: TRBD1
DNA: TGCAGCGTTGAATTTAGGGACAGGGGTCCCTACGAGCAGTACTTC
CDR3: CSVEFRDRGPYEQYF

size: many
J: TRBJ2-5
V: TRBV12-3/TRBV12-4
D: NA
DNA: TGTGCCAGCAAGGGGACTGCTTGGGAGACCCAGTACTTC
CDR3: CASKGTAWETQYF

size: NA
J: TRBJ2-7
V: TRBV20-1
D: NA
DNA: TGCAGTGCTAGACCGGACAACCCCTACGAGCAGTACTTC
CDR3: CSARPDNPYEQYF

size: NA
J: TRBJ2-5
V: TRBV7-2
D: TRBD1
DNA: TGTGCCAGCAGCCGGGACAGGGTAGCAGAGACCCAGTACTTC
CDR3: CASSRDRVAETQYF

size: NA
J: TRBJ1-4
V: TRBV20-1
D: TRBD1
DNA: TGCAGTGCTAGAGATCGAAAGGGGGCAGGAGAAAAACTGTTTTTT
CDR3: CSARDRKGAGEKLFF

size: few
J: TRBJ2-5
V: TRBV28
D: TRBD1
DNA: TGTGCCAGCACCCGGACAGGGGGCGACGAGACCCAGTACTTC
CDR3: CASTRTGGDETQYF

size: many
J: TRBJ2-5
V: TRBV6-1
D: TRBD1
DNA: TGTGCCAGCCGTACCGGGACAGGGGAGACCCAGTACTTC
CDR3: CASRTGTGETQYF

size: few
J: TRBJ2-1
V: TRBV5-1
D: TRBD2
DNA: TGCGCCAGCAGTCAGCTTAGCGGGAACGTAGGCAATGAGCAGTTCTTC
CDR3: CASSQLSGNVGNEQFF

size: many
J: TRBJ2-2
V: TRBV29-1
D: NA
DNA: TGCAGCGTTGGAGGCACCGGGGAGCTGTTTTTT
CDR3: CSVGGTGELFF

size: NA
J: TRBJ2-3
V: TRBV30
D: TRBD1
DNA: TGTGCCTGGAGGCCCGGGACAGGCTGGGCAGATACGCAGTATTTT
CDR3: CAWRPGTGWADTQYF

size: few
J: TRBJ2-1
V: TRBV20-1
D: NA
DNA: TGCAGTGCTAGCGTGGGACCGAACCCTGAGCAGTTCTTC
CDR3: CSASVGPNPEQFF

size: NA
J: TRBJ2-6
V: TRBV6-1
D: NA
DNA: TGTGCCAGCAGTATCGCTAGGGGTTCTGGGGCCAACGTCCTGACTTTC
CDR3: CASSIARGSGANVLTF

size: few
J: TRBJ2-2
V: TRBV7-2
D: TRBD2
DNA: TGTGCCAGCAGCTTAAGGCTAGCGGACACCGGGGAGCTGTTTTTT
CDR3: CASSLRLADTGELFF

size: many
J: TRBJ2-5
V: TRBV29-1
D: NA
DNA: TGCAGCGTTGAGCTAGATTCGGTCACCCAGTACTTC
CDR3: CSVELDSVTQYF

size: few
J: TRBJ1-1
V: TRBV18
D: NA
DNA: TGTGCCAGCCGCGGAACGACTGAAGCTTTCTTT
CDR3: CASRGTTEAFF

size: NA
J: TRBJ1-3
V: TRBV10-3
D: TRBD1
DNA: TGTGCCATCACCCCGGGACAGGGATATGGAAACACCATATATTTT
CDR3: CAITPGQGYGNTIYF

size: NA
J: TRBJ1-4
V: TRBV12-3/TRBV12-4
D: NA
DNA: TGTGCCAGCAGTTTAGAGTGGGTTAATGAAAAACTGTTTTTT
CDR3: CASSLEWVNEKLFF

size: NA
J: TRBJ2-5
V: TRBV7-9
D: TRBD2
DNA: TGTGCCAGCAGCTGGCGAAGCGGGAGAGGGGAGACCCAGTACTTC
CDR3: CASSWRSGRGETQYF

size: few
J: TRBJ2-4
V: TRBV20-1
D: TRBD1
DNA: TGCAGTGCGATACAGGGGTCCGAAAACATTCAGTACTTC
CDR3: CSAIQGSENIQYF

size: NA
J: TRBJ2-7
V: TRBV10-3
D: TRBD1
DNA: TGTGCCATTCAACCTCGGACAGGGTACGAGCAGTACTTC
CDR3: CAIQPRTGYEQYF

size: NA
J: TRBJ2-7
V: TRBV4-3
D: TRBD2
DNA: TGCGCCAGCAGCCAAGTCAGGACTAGCGGGACGGCATCGGAGCAGTACTTC
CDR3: CASSQVRTSGTASEQYF

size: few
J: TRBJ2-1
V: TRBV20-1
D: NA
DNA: TGCAGTGCTAGAGATCCCCTGCCCAGCTCCTACAATGAGCAGTTCTTC
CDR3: CSARDPLPSSYNEQFF

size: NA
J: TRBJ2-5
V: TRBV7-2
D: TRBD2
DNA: TGTGCCAGCAGCCCAGCGGGGCAGGCCGAGACCCAGTACTTC
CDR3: CASSPAGQAETQYF

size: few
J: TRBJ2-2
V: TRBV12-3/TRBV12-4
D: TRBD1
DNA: TGTGCCAGCAGTTTAGGACAGGGGGCGTTAACCGGGGAGCTGTTTTTT
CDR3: CASSLGQGALTGELFF

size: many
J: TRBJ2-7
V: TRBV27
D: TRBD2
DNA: TGTGCCAGTCGAGCGGGAGGGCAAAAGCAGTACTTC
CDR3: CASRAGGQKQYF

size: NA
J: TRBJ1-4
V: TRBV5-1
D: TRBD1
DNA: TGCGCCAGCAGCTCCTTGCCGACAGGGCCGAATGAAAAACTGTTTTTT
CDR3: CASSSLPTGPNEKLFF

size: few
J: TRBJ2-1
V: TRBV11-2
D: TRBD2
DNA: TGTGCCAGCATCCTAACAGCGGGAGGACCCTACAATGAGCAGTTCTTC
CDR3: CASILTAGGPYNEQFF